The 13 T cell receptor beta chains given below trace back to one sample, sequenced in a study of glioma-infiltrating T cells after dendritic cell vaccination. The data were produced by immunoSEQ multiplex PCR, yet TCRdb's version contains in-frame clones alone and is incomplete. The data contain 80,000 to 100,000 clones, about four fifths of them singletons. Here the sequenced sample was blood, taken before dendritic cell vaccination. Receptors were obtained from a human donor with glioblastoma.

This chain joins TRBV25-1 and TRBJ2-1, with 9 bases that match TRBD2. V dropped 2 bases and J dropped 6; count of bases not matched to a gene: 8. The CDR3 is 16 residues long. Germline V lookup: CDR1 MGHDK, CDR2 SYGVNS. DNA of the CDR3: TGTGCCAGCAGTGAAATCGCGGGAGGGGAATTCAATGAGCAGTTCTTC. Its protein is CASSEIAGGEFNEQFF. Variable domain in full (rest from reference TRBV25-1 and TRBJ2-1): EADIYQTPRYLVIGTGKKITLECSQTMGHDKMYWYQQDPGMELHLIHYSYGVNSTEKGDLSSESTVSRIRTEHFPLTLESARPSHTSQYLCASSEIAGGEFNEQFFGPGTRLTVL.

CDR3 DNA sequence: TGTGCCAGCAGCGAGACAGGGGTTGGCGGGGAGCTGTTTTTT. Its protein product is CASSETGVGGELFF. V is TRBV9 and J is TRBJ2-2, with 8 positions matching TRBD1. The CDR3 has 14 residues. Germline V gene sequence: CDR1 SGDLS, CDR2 YYNGEE. V was pared by 3 bases and J by 7 bases, with 5 bases of the junction left unmatched.

The V call is TRBV19, the J call TRBJ2-7; 9 nucleotides line up with TRBD1. Germline V lookup: CDR1 LNHDA, CDR2 SQIVND (reference sequence). The CDR3 is 14 amino acids. The J segment lost 3 bases and the V segment lost 6 bases, leaving 6 bases of the junction unmatched. CDR3 DNA: TGTGCCAGTAGCCCCGACAGGGGGGGCTACGAGCAGTACTTC. Its translation is CASSPDRGGYEQYF.

This chain connects TRBV6-5 to TRBJ2-7, with TRBD1 as a possible D gene (5 bases). The CDR3 consists of 14 residues. Trimming left V 0 bases short and J 4 bases short, with 10 bases between. Looked up from germline, CDR1 is MNHEY and CDR2 is SVGAGI. The CDR3 sequence is CASSYSYRRYEQYF. CDR3 DNA sequence: TGTGCCAGCAGTTACTCCTACAGGCGTTACGAGCAGTACTTC.

The chain links TRBV7-2 to TRBJ1-5, with D possibly being TRBD1 (5 bases). V was cut by 5 bases and J by 4 bases, with 15 bases left in between. This CDR3 is 15 amino acids long. Per the germline V gene, CDR1 is SGHTA and CDR2 is FQGNSA. CDR3 DNA: TGTGCCAGCAGCCCCGACTCAGGGTTTAATCAGCCCCAGCATTTT. Amino acid sequence: CASSPDSGFNQPQHF.

The chain joins TRBV6-5 to TRBJ2-1; TRBD2 aligns across 13 bases. Germline CDR1 is MNHEY and CDR2 is SVGAGI. The CDR3 runs to 16 residues. The V segment lost 0 bases and the J segment 4 bases; nucleotides outside the gene matches: 0. DNA of the CDR3: TGTGCCAGCAGTTACTCGACTAGCGGGAGGTACAATGAGCAGTTCTTC. It codes for CASSYSTSGRYNEQFF.

This chain connects TRBV7-3 to TRBJ2-5; TRBD2 matches 9 bases. After removal of 4 bases from V and 2 bases from J, the junction contained 8 bases not matched to a gene. CDR1 and CDR2 (germline): SGHTA, FQGTGA. The CDR3 is made up of 16 amino acids. DNA of the CDR3: TGTGCCAGCAGCTGGGGCCGGGCGGGGGGGCAAGAGACCCAGTACTTC. The encoded protein is CASSWGRAGGQETQYF.

This rearrangement joins TRBV6-6 to TRBJ2-1; D is possibly TRBD2 (6 bases). The CDR3 covers 15 residues. In germline, CDR1 is MNHNY, CDR2 SVGAGI (reference sequence). Trimming took off 10 bases at V and 1 base at J, with 17 bases between the two ends. CDR3 residues: CAKAAGLPSYNEQFF. CDR3 coding DNA: TGTGCCAAAGCGGCGGGACTTCCATCCTACAATGAGCAGTTCTTC.

In its sample, this clone was seen a few times. The J gene is TRBJ2-5, the V gene TRBV4-2; 8 positions agree with TRBD2. Germline loops: CDR1 LGHNA, CDR2 YNFKEQ. J lost 2 bases, V lost 5 bases, and 19 bases had no gene match. CDR3 size: 19 residues. The CDR3: CASSEHWRKTASGQETQYF. The CDR3 coding sequence is TGTGCCAGCAGCGAGCATTGGAGGAAAACTGCTAGCGGGCAAGAGACCCAGTACTTC.

This clone is a singleton in its sample. In DNA, the CDR3 is TGCGCCAGCAGCCCGGTGCTAGCTGGCTCCTACAATGAGCAGTTCTTC. Residues: CASSPVLAGSYNEQFF. The V call is TRBV5-1, the J call TRBJ2-1, with a weak D call TRBD2 (5 bases). Per the germline V gene, CDR1 is SGHRS and CDR2 is YFSETQ. Trimming removed 4 bases at V and 0 bases at J, with 14 bases between. The CDR3 extends over 16 amino acids.

The V call is TRBV19, the J call TRBJ2-1; TRBD2 matches 7 bases. The J segment lost 0 bases and the V segment lost 5 bases, leaving 7 bases of the junction unmatched. In germline, CDR1 is LNHDA, CDR2 SQIVND (reference sequence). The CDR3 runs 16 residues. The CDR3 reads CASSFLGGISYNEQFF. CDR3 DNA sequence: TGTGCCAGTAGTTTCTTGGGGGGGATCTCCTACAATGAGCAGTTCTTC.

The DNA for the CDR3 is TGTGCCAGCAGCCCTCTAGCGGGAGGCGCCACAGATACGCAGTATTTT. Its protein product is CASSPLAGGATDTQYF. The genes are TRBV5-4 and TRBJ2-3; 11 bases agree with TRBD2. The CDR3 runs 16 residues. Germline lookup yields CDR1 SGHNT and CDR2 YYREEE (reference sequence). V trimming: 4 bases; J trimming: 2 bases; junction bases outside the gene matches: 6.

This clone was seen only a few times. The rearrangement links TRBV7-9 to TRBJ2-2; 9 bases line up with TRBD2. V was clipped by 4 bases and J by 7 bases; unmatched bases: 7. The CDR3 is 15 amino acids. Looked up from germline, CDR1 is SEHNR and CDR2 is FQNEAQ (reference sequence). The CDR3 is CASSSPGLADGELFF. Written as DNA, the CDR3 is TGTGCCAGCAGCTCCCCGGGACTAGCTGACGGGGAGCTGTTTTTT.